This T cell receptor (beta chain) was profiled in a study of T-cell memory formation after mild COVID-19. Study details: Largely donor-specific sequence clusters came from a couple of donors.

Overall study findings and caveats: Some SARS-CoV-2-responding clones were already detected in memory before infection. Contracting clones from day 15 to 85 had balanced CD4/CD8; later expanders favoured CD4+.

Constant-segment primers and 5'RACE yielded cDNA libraries for TCR alpha and TCR beta, each carrying sample barcodes and UMIs. Using its own MiXCR run on the 5' RACE reads, TCRdb lists one record per CDR3 protein. This sample has 100,000 to 150,000 distinct CDR3 sequences, with 5% to 6.5% found just once. Germline CDR1 DFQATT, CDR2 SNEGSKA (reference sequence). The junction had 8 bases not matched to a gene; V was cut back by 4 bases and J by 0 bases. This CDR3 is built from 17 residues. This clonotype has a handful of counts. Antigen specificity is unknown. Material for sequencing was PBMCs or a T cell subset sorted from them (not recorded which). This TCR was sampled from an adult woman who had mild COVID-19 (a few samples of this study predate the infection). Cell type and time point are not known. This sequence joins TRBV20-1 and TRBJ2-3; the match to TRBD2 covers 12 bases. Written as DNA, the CDR3 is TGCAGTGCTACGACTAGCGGGAGACATGGTAGCACAGATACGCAGTATTTT. Its translation: CSATTSGRHGSTDTQYF.